These 9 T cell receptor beta chains share one sample of origin, sequenced in a study of radiotherapy plus CTLA-4 blockade in lung cancer. Libraries were prepared by immunoSEQ multiplex PCR; TCRdb keeps only in-frame clonotypes and omits some of them. The sample has some 49,000 clones, about 85% seen once. The sequenced sample was peripheral blood, obtained from a patient treated with radiotherapy plus ipilimumab. The receptors were gathered from a human donor with non-small cell lung cancer whose response to radiotherapy plus ipilimumab could not be evaluated.

The CDR3: CASSPGLPGQQYF. The DNA of the CDR3 is TGTGCCAGCAGCCCTGGACTACCCGGCCAGCAGTACTTC. The chain joins TRBV2 to TRBJ2-7; D may be TRBD2 (6 bases). Germline CDR1 is SNHLY and CDR2 is FYNNEI. V lost 6 bases to trimming and J lost 8 bases, with 17 bases between them. The CDR3 spans 13 residues.

J is TRBJ2-7 and V is TRBV19, with D unclear. The germline V gene encodes CDR1 LNHDA and CDR2 SQIVND (reference sequence). Trimming left V 4 bases short and J 5 bases short, with 9 bases between. The CDR3 is 12 residues long. For the CDR3, the DNA is TGTGCCAGTAGTACGGTTTTCAACGAGCAGTACTTC. This gives the protein CASSTVFNEQYF.

The chain recombines TRBV25-1 with TRBJ2-7; 7 bases agree with TRBD1. CDR1 is MGHDK and CDR2 is SYGVNS in the germline V gene. The CDR3 length is 16 residues. Losses at the gene ends were 1 base for V and 0 bases for J; bases not matched to a gene: 6. The CDR3, as DNA: TGTGCCAGCAGTGAATCAGGCAGGGGGTTCTCCTACGAGCAGTACTTC. It is translated as CASSESGRGFSYEQYF.

This clone has more than one count but fewer than ten. The chain recombines TRBV5-6 with TRBJ1-1, with 8 bases that match TRBD1. Trimming cost V 5 bases and J 1 base; bases outside gene matches: 7. Germline V CDR1 and CDR2: SGHDT, YYEEEE. The CDR3 loop spans 15 amino acids. CDR3 residues: CASSLTGGENTEAFF. The CDR3 coding sequence is TGTGCCAGCAGTCTTACAGGGGGTGAGAACACTGAAGCTTTCTTT.

V and J are TRBV6-5 and TRBJ2-7; TRBD2 is a possible D gene (7 bases). Trimming removed 6 bases at V and 7 bases at J, with 16 bases between. This CDR3 has 13 amino acids. Germline values: CDR1 MNHEY, CDR2 SVGAGI. The CDR3 loop is CASSIAGAREQYF. CDR3 in DNA: TGTGCCAGCAGCATCGCGGGGGCCCGGGAGCAGTACTTC.

The chain carries TRBV6-5 and TRBJ2-7; TRBD1 matches 7 bases. Germline values: CDR1 MNHEY, CDR2 SVGAGI. V trimming: 0 bases; J trimming: 7 bases; junction bases outside the gene matches: 9. The CDR3 runs 15 residues. The DNA of the CDR3 is TGTGCCAGCAGTTACTCGGCAGGGGGAGTGGGGGAGCAGTACTTC. This encodes CASSYSAGGVGEQYF.

The V gene is TRBV29-1, the J gene TRBJ1-1; TRBD1 agrees at 12 bases. V trimming: 3 bases; J trimming: 7 bases; junction bases outside the gene matches: 3. This CDR3 is 13 amino acids long. The germline CDR1 and CDR2 sequences are SQVTM and ANQGSEA. CDR3 nucleotides: TGCAGCGTTGACCGGGACAGGGGGCGTGAAGCTTTCTTT. As protein: CSVDRDRGREAFF.

The chain is built from TRBV5-1 and TRBJ2-1; D perhaps matches TRBD2 (5 bases). V was shortened by 3 bases and J by 1 base, with 11 bases between the two germline ends. Germline V CDR1 and CDR2: SGHRS, YFSETQ. This CDR3 spans 15 amino acids. The chain's CDR3 is CASSWNTGSYNEQFF. Here the CDR3 DNA reads TGCGCCAGCAGCTGGAATACGGGGTCCTACAATGAGCAGTTCTTC. Complete variable domain (other parts from reference TRBV5-1 and TRBJ2-1): KAGVTQTPRYLIKTRGQQVTLSCSPISGHRSVSWYQQTPGQGLQFLFEYFSETQRNKGNFPGRFSGRQFSNSRSEMNVSTLELGDSALYLCASSWNTGSYNEQFFGPGTRLTVL.

The chain joins TRBV7-9 to TRBJ2-7, with 8 bases matching TRBD1. Trimming took 5 bases from V and 6 from J; bases not matched to a gene: 6. The CDR3 loop spans 13 amino acids. Germline CDR1 is SEHNR and CDR2 is FQNEAQ (reference sequence). This chain's CDR3 is CASSPPTGGEQYF. The CDR3 DNA reads TGTGCCAGCAGCCCCCCAACAGGGGGCGAGCAGTACTTC.